The TCR beta chain described here comes from a study of cytomegalovirus exposure and HLA in healthy donors. Study context: Out of 398 genotyped donors, about 80% belonged to the Caucasian-associated ancestry cluster.

The PCR had 60 Vbeta and 13 Jbeta primers. Produced via immunoSEQ multiplex PCR; TCRdb's table is partial and in-frame only. The table includes approximately 140,000 clones, 82% detected once. This CDR3 spans 16 amino acids. V lost 0 bases and J lost 4; bases outside the gene matches: 7. Per the germline V gene, CDR1 is SGDLS and CDR2 is YYNGEE. Study-level findings and limits: Some TCR beta chains (more than 150 of them) were listed as cytomegalovirus-associated.

As concerns this clone: Its target is unknown.

The chain employs TRBV9 and TRBJ2-3, with 8 bases matching TRBD2. The sequence derives from a boy aged 10-17 years in good health and CMV-seronegative. Sequencing was performed on PBMCs. The chain's CDR3 is CASSVGAGGSSDTQYF. The CDR3, as DNA: TGTGCCAGCAGCGTAGGGGCGGGAGGTTCTTCAGATACGCAGTATTTT.